The 10 T cell receptor beta chains below come from one sample, sequenced in a study of blood T cell repertoires in COVID-19. Generated by immunoSEQ multiplex PCR, the TCRdb table keeps only in-frame clones and is missing some. The table has hundreds of thousands of clones, more than 85% seen once; the top ten hold almost 3%. The sequencing input was PBMCs or T cells enriched from blood (not recorded which). These receptors all stem from a woman in her 30s who had recovered from COVID-19.

The chain carries TRBV12-3 or TRBV12-4 and TRBJ1-4; possible D gene TRBD1, 6 bases. V dropped 5 bases and J dropped 4 bases, with 8 bases sitting between them. The CDR3 covers 13 residues. The CDR3 sequence: CASSNRVNEKLFF. The CDR3 region has the DNA TGTGCCAGCAGTAACAGGGTTAATGAAAAACTGTTTTTT.

This chain links TRBV28 with TRBJ2-5; maybe TRBD1 (6 bases). Trimming took 0 bases from V and 3 from J, leaving 8 bases between them. This CDR3 contains 14 residues. Germline V CDR1 and CDR2: MDHEN, SYDVKM. The CDR3 DNA sequence: TGTGCCAGCAGTTTATGGGACAGTGAAGAGACCCAGTACTTC. Translated: CASSLWDSEETQYF.

This chain uses TRBV4-2 with TRBJ2-1; D is uncertain. V was cut by 1 base and J by 0 bases, with 7 bases left in between. The CDR3 consists of 15 residues. Germline V gene lookup returns CDR1 LGHNA and CDR2 YNFKEQ. CDR3 sequence: CASSQASRSYNEQFF. The CDR3 bases are TGTGCCAGCAGCCAAGCGTCCCGCTCCTACAATGAGCAGTTCTTC.

The chain recombines TRBV2 with TRBJ1-1; D remains ambiguous. Germline CDR1 reads SNHLY; CDR2 reads FYNNEI. This CDR3 contains 14 residues. With 6 bases removed from V and 0 bases from J, the gap between germline ends came to 11 bases. The CDR3 region is CASRIGGMNTEAFF. The CDR3 region has the DNA TGTGCCAGCAGGATCGGAGGAATGAACACTGAAGCTTTCTTT.

The chain recombines TRBV27 with TRBJ2-5; 13 nucleotides agree with TRBD2. J lost 0 bases, V lost 5 bases, and 3 bases had no gene match. The CDR3 is made up of 16 amino acids. From germline, CDR1 is MNHEY and CDR2 SMNVEV (reference sequence). CDR3 residues: CASSTTSGRYQETQYF. The CDR3, as DNA: TGTGCCAGCAGTACGACTAGCGGGAGGTACCAAGAGACCCAGTACTTC.

The chain recombines TRBV5-4 with TRBJ1-3; D unresolved. Germline V gene lookup returns CDR1 SGHNT and CDR2 YYREEE (reference sequence). The CDR3 sequence is 16 residues long. V gave up 0 bases and J gave up 2 bases, with 12 bases separating them. CDR3 in amino acids: CASSLVGGSAGNTIYF. The CDR3 DNA reads as TGTGCCAGCAGCTTGGTGGGAGGGAGTGCTGGAAACACCATATATTTT.

This chain connects TRBV7-2 to TRBJ2-7, with 13 bases fitting TRBD2. After removal of 0 bases from V and 5 bases from J, the junction contained 4 bases not matched to a gene. CDR3 length: 16 amino acids. Germline-derived CDR1 and CDR2 are SGHTA and FQGNSA. The CDR3 region is CASSLALAGGFDEQYF. CDR3 DNA: TGTGCCAGCAGCTTAGCACTAGCGGGAGGGTTCGACGAGCAGTACTTC.

The chain joins TRBV7-3 to TRBJ1-2; TRBD1 agrees at 7 bases. Germline-derived CDR1 and CDR2 are SGHTA and FQGTGA. The CDR3 consists of 13 residues. V dropped 5 bases and J dropped 6; count of bases not matched to a gene: 6. CDR3 DNA: TGTGCCAGCAGCGGCCGACAGGGAAATGGCTACACCTTC. This encodes CASSGRQGNGYTF.

V and J are TRBV27 and TRBJ2-1; D unresolved. Germline V CDR1 and CDR2: MNHEY, SMNVEV (reference sequence). Trimming cost V 2 bases and J 4 bases, with 12 bases left between them. CDR3 length equals 15 residues. The DNA of the CDR3 is TGTGCCAGCAGTTTAACAGACCCCGATTACAATGAGCAGTTCTTC. Its translation: CASSLTDPDYNEQFF.

J is TRBJ1-5 and V is TRBV27; D gene unclear. V was trimmed by 3 bases and J by 7 bases, leaving 16 bases between them. The CDR3 has 15 residues. The germline V gene has CDR1 MNHEY and CDR2 SMNVEV (reference sequence). This chain's CDR3 is CASSFKRWRLQPQHF. CDR3 sequence (DNA): TGTGCCAGCAGTTTCAAGCGGTGGCGCTTGCAGCCCCAGCATTTT.